The source of this T cell receptor (beta chain) is a study of beta chain features in type 1 diabetes. Points on this clone: As yet, its antigen is unknown.

Sequenced material consisted of expressed TCRB transcripts (all of the isolated RNA was reverse transcribed). TCRdb keeps only in-frame clones here, not all; method: immunoSEQ multiplex PCR. The sample records around 130,000 clones, roughly 10% being singletons. Overall study results and limits: When Type 1 diabetes patients were examined, their TCRB CDR3s proved moderately but significantly shorter in all four CD4+ subsets. A greater similarity of naive, central memory and Treg TCRB repertoires was seen among patients than among healthy donors.

Trimming cost V 0 bases and J 8 bases, with 14 bases left between them. The CDR3 has 15 residues. Germline-derived CDR1 and CDR2 are SGDLS and YYNGEE. The rearrangement uses TRBV9 and TRBJ1-4, with D perhaps matching TRBD1 (6 bases). This TCR came from a man aged 25-45 years with type 1 diabetes. Source material: central memory CD4+ T cells from blood. As DNA, the CDR3 is TGTGCCAGCAGCGTAGATGGACAGATGGGAGAAAAACTGTTTTTT. As protein: CASSVDGQMGEKLFF. The variable domain in full, with the rest retrieved from reference TRBV9 and TRBJ1-4, is DSGVTQTPKHLITATGQRVTLRCSPRSGDLSVYWYQQSLDQGLQFLIQYYNGEERAKGNILERFSAQQFPDLHSELNLSSLELGDSALYFCASSVDGQMGEKLFFGSGTQLSVL.